This is a list of T cell receptor beta chains from one sample in a study of a mutant IDH1 vaccine in newly diagnosed glioma. Data came from immunoSEQ multiplex PCR; TCRdb stores just in-frame clones and leaves some out. In the table there are 10,000 to 15,000 clones, around three quarters of which are singletons. What these receptors recognize is not known. Sequencing was performed on PBMCs, taken from a glioma patient whose treatment included an IDH1 peptide vaccine. All receptors come from a woman between 40 and 50 years old with glioma. Each CDR3 is given with its conserved first and last residue. The order of the fields is V gene, clone size, J gene, D gene, CDR3 DNA, CDR3 protein. D genes are given only for firm matches. Not all rows give a size; the values are once, few, many and, for expanded clones, a class.

TRBV5-6	NA	TRBJ1-1	NA	TGTGCCAGCAGCGCTGCGCCCGGGAAGTGGTCGAACACTGAAGCTTTCTTT	CASSAAPGKWSNTEAFF
TRBV2	NA	TRBJ1-2	TRBD1	TGTGCCCCCGGAGAGGGGGCGTCCCCTCCTGGCTACACCTTC	CAPGEGASPPGYTF
TRBV5-1	NA	TRBJ1-1	NA	TGCGCCAGCAGCACCTCGTGGGGGAGTAGTACTGAAGCTTTCTTT	CASSTSWGSSTEAFF
TRBV28	few	TRBJ2-2	NA	TGTGCCAGCAGTTACCTAACAGAGGAGCTGTTTTTT	CASSYLTEELFF
TRBV19	once	TRBJ2-1	NA	TGTGCCAGTAACCCCAAAGGTATCACCTACAATGAGCAGTTCTTC	CASNPKGITYNEQFF
TRBV7-9	NA	TRBJ1-4	NA	TGTGCCAGCAGCTTAGAAGACAGTATCGATGAAAAACTGTTTTTT	CASSLEDSIDEKLFF
TRBV11-2	NA	TRBJ1-2	NA	TGTGCCAGCAGCCTTGGAGGGGACGGCTACACCTTC	CASSLGGDGYTF
TRBV29-1	NA	TRBJ2-1	TRBD2	TGCAGCGCCGCGGGGGGGGAGCCGCCGACTTACAATGAGCAGTTCTTC	CSAAGGEPPTYNEQFF
TRBV15	few	TRBJ2-2	NA	TGTGCCACCAGCTTGGCAGGGGTCGGGGAGCTGTTTTTT	CATSLAGVGELFF
TRBV7-3	NA	TRBJ1-2	NA	TGTGCCAGCAGCCCTGGTTCGGAGAACTATGGCTACACCTTC	CASSPGSENYGYTF
TRBV6-5	few	TRBJ1-4	NA	TGTGCCAGCAGTTACTCGATGTGGACTAATGAAAAACTGTTTTTT	CASSYSMWTNEKLFF
TRBV11-2	NA	TRBJ2-3	TRBD2	TGTGCCAGCAGCCATCGGCCAAGCGGGGGTGCAGATACGCAGTATTTT	CASSHRPSGGADTQYF
TRBV4-1	NA	TRBJ2-7	TRBD2	TGCGCCAGCAGCCAGGTAGCGGGAACTGGCTACGAGCAGTACTTC	CASSQVAGTGYEQYF
TRBV6-6	NA	TRBJ1-5	TRBD1	TGTGCCAGCAGCTACTCCGACAGGGATCAGCCCCAGCATTTT	CASSYSDRDQPQHF
TRBV7-9	NA	TRBJ2-7	NA	TGTGCCAGCAGCATCGGGGTCTACGAGCAGTACTTC	CASSIGVYEQYF
TRBV2	NA	TRBJ1-2	TRBD1	TGTGCCAGCAGTCAAAAAATTCGGACAGGACTTTATGGCTACACCTTC	CASSQKIRTGLYGYTF
TRBV4-3	NA	TRBJ2-2	NA	TGCGCCAGCAGCCAAGCCGGTGTAGCGGGGGAGCTGTTTTTT	CASSQAGVAGELFF
TRBV5-4	NA	TRBJ1-3	NA	TGTGCCAGCAGCTTGGGGACAGAGTCTGGAAACACCATATATTTT	CASSLGTESGNTIYF
TRBV4-3	NA	TRBJ2-7	TRBD1	TGCGCCAGCAGCCAAGAAGACAGGGCCCCCTACGAGCAGTACTTC	CASSQEDRAPYEQYF
TRBV7-3	NA	TRBJ2-6	TRBD1	TGTGCCAGCAGCTTACTTACAGGGGCCGCTGGGGCCAACGTCCTGACTTTC	CASSLLTGAAGANVLTF
TRBV9	NA	TRBJ2-2	NA	TGTGCCAGCAGCGTGGGGGGCCTGAACTTGGCCGGGGAGCTGTTTTTT	CASSVGGLNLAGELFF
TRBV28	NA	TRBJ1-3	NA	TGTGCCAGCAGAATTTCCTCTGGAAACACCATATATTTT	CASRISSGNTIYF
TRBV27	NA	TRBJ2-7	NA	TGTGCCAGCAGTTTAGATTCGGGGAACGAGCAGTACTTC	CASSLDSGNEQYF
TRBV7-9	NA	TRBJ1-5	NA	TGTGCCAGCAGCTCTTACAGGGCGGGGGGTAGCAATCAGCCCCAGCATTTT	CASSSYRAGGSNQPQHF
TRBV7-2	NA	TRBJ2-7	TRBD2	TGTGCCAGCAGCTCGTCAGCGGGATCCTACGAGCAGTACTTC	CASSSSAGSYEQYF
TRBV7-8	NA	TRBJ2-5	TRBD2	TGTGCCAGCAGCGACGAGATGGGGGGGGAGACCCAGTACTTC	CASSDEMGGETQYF
TRBV27	NA	TRBJ2-6	NA	TGTGCCAGCAGTCGGTTGACAGGATCTCTTACTGGGGCCAACGTCCTGACTTTC	CASSRLTGSLTGANVLTF
TRBV15	NA	TRBJ1-4	NA	TGTGCCACCAGCGGAAATGACAGGACTTATAATGAAAAACTGTTTTTT	CATSGNDRTYNEKLFF